These T cell receptor beta chains were read from a single sample in a study of blood T cell repertoires in COVID-19. This table comes from immunoSEQ multiplex PCR, and its TCRdb copy is limited to in-frame clones, with some not included. The sample has some 220,000 clones; around four fifths are singletons. The sample was peripheral blood. Receptors were obtained from a woman in her 70s with COVID-19, enrolled during active disease. CDR3s include the opening cysteine and the closing phenylalanine or tryptophan. D genes are given only for firm matches. Some rows have no size entry. The others give once, few or many, or a class for an expanded clone.

J gene,clone size,V gene,D gene,CDR3 protein,CDR3 DNA
TRBJ2-7,-,TRBV6-5,TRBD2,CASTKGGDYEQYF,TGTGCCAGCACCAAGGGAGGGGATTACGAGCAGTACTTC
TRBJ1-2,once,TRBV5-1,-,CASRQGAGNYGYTF,TGCGCCAGCAGACAGGGAGCAGGGAACTATGGCTACACCTTC
TRBJ2-6,-,TRBV5-6,-,CASSWTVSGANVLTF,TGTGCCAGCAGCTGGACAGTATCTGGGGCCAACGTCCTGACTTTC
TRBJ2-1,-,TRBV12-3/TRBV12-4,TRBD2,CASGSGTSQWQFF,TGTGCCAGCGGATCCGGGACTAGTCAATGGCAGTTCTTC
TRBJ2-3,once,TRBV28,TRBD1,CATNRGSIDTQYF,TGTGCCACCAACAGGGGGTCTATAGATACGCAGTATTTT
TRBJ1-1,-,TRBV6-2/TRBV6-3,-,CASSYLALHTEAFF,TGTGCCAGCAGTTACCTGGCTTTACACACTGAAGCTTTCTTT
TRBJ2-7,-,TRBV10-3,-,CAIRGDSYEQYF,TGTGCCATCAGGGGTGACAGTTACGAGCAGTACTTC
TRBJ1-1,-,TRBV9,-,CASSADSYQNTEAFF,TGTGCCAGCAGCGCTGACAGCTACCAGAACACTGAAGCTTTCTTT
TRBJ2-7,-,TRBV9,-,CASSVDYRDYEQYF,TGTGCCAGCAGCGTAGATTACAGGGACTACGAGCAGTACTTC
TRBJ2-7,-,TRBV4-3,TRBD2,CASSPGRPGYEQYF,TGCGCCAGCAGCCCCGGGAGGCCAGGGTACGAGCAGTACTTC
TRBJ2-7,-,TRBV30,-,CAWSVLVGEQYF,TGTGCCTGGAGTGTACTAGTAGGCGAGCAGTACTTC
TRBJ2-7,once,TRBV14,-,CASSQDLRGTEQYF,TGTGCCAGCAGCCAAGATCTTCGGGGGACCGAGCAGTACTTC
TRBJ2-3,-,TRBV7-3,-,CASSLGRDTQYF,TGTGCCAGCAGCCTCGGGAGAGATACGCAGTATTTT
TRBJ1-2,-,TRBV24-1,TRBD1,CATSDSAGGANYGYTF,TGTGCCACCAGTGATTCCGCAGGGGGCGCAAACTATGGCTACACCTTC
TRBJ1-1,once,TRBV5-1,-,CASSLVTGGTEAFF,TGCGCCAGCAGCTTGGTGACGGGGGGGACTGAAGCTTTCTTT
TRBJ1-1,-,TRBV11-3,-,CASSFGQSKAFF,TGTGCCAGCAGCTTCGGACAGTCGAAAGCTTTCTTT
TRBJ2-5,-,TRBV6-6,-,CASSLQGREKGTQYF,TGTGCCAGCAGCCTACAGGGACGGGAAAAAGGAACCCAGTACTTC
TRBJ1-1,-,TRBV18,-,CASSPQGLLAEAFF,TGTGCCAGCTCACCGCAGGGGCTTTTGGCTGAAGCTTTCTTT
TRBJ2-7,-,TRBV20-1,-,CSAGRSDEQYF,TGCAGTGCCGGCCGAAGCGACGAGCAGTACTTC
TRBJ2-7,-,TRBV27,-,CASSFGGGGISYEQYF,TGTGCCAGCAGTTTCGGGGGAGGGGGAATCAGCTACGAGCAGTACTTC
TRBJ1-2,-,TRBV18,-,CASSPDNSNYGYTF,TGTGCCAGCTCACCGGACAATTCGAACTATGGCTACACCTTC
TRBJ2-3,-,TRBV5-1,-,CASSLDGVRDTQYF,TGCGCCAGCAGCTTGGACGGGGTGAGAGATACGCAGTATTTT
TRBJ1-1,-,TRBV18,-,CASSPSRDNSEAFF,TGTGCCAGCTCTCCTTCCCGGGACAATAGCGAAGCTTTCTTT
TRBJ2-1,once,TRBV25-1,-,CASSGLGSYNEQFF,TGTGCCAGCAGTGGCCTAGGTTCCTACAATGAGCAGTTCTTC
TRBJ1-5,-,TRBV5-6,TRBD1,CASSLMTGDNQPQHF,TGTGCCAGCAGCTTGATGACAGGGGACAATCAGCCCCAGCATTTT
TRBJ2-5,-,TRBV6-5,TRBD1,CASRARTGTETQYF,TGTGCCAGCAGGGCCCGGACAGGGACGGAGACCCAGTACTTC
TRBJ1-1,-,TRBV12-3/TRBV12-4,-,CASSRQVDTEAFF,TGTGCCAGCAGTCGACAGGTTGACACTGAAGCTTTCTTT
TRBJ2-2,-,TRBV5-5,TRBD2,CASLLGGPSTGELFF,TGTGCCAGCCTTCTGGGAGGGCCGAGCACCGGGGAGCTGTTTTTT
TRBJ2-4,-,TRBV6-2/TRBV6-3,-,CASSRREVLAKNIQYF,TGTGCCAGCAGCCGACGTGAGGTGTTAGCCAAAAACATTCAGTACTTC
TRBJ1-5,-,TRBV6-1,TRBD1,CASSALTGGVGNQPQHF,TGTGCCAGCAGTGCTCTAACAGGGGGCGTCGGCAATCAGCCCCAGCATTTT
TRBJ1-4,-,TRBV21-1,-,CASSKVKGASTNEKLFF,TGTGCCAGCAGCAAAGTAAAGGGGGCATCAACTAATGAAAAACTGTTTTTT
TRBJ2-1,-,TRBV7-8,-,CASSLGGRPPSFF,TGTGCCAGCAGCTTGGGGGGAAGGCCCCCTAGTTTCTTC
TRBJ2-2,many,TRBV4-1,-,CASSQVIFQRVNTGELFF,TGCGCCAGCAGCCAAGTAATATTCCAGCGGGTGAACACCGGGGAGCTGTTTTTT
TRBJ1-2,-,TRBV4-3,-,CASSQGRMGAYGYTF,TGCGCCAGCAGCCAAGGCAGGATGGGGGCCTATGGCTACACCTTC
TRBJ2-7,few,TRBV7-2,-,CASTSISGSSYEQYF,TGTGCCAGCACCTCCATTAGCGGCAGCTCCTACGAGCAGTACTTC
TRBJ2-1,-,TRBV4-1,-,CASSRGLINEQFF,TGCGCCAGCAGCCGCGGACTAATCAATGAGCAGTTCTTC
TRBJ1-5,-,TRBV3-1/TRBV3-2,-,CASSQDDRGGQPQHF,TGTGCCAGCAGCCAAGACGACAGAGGGGGTCAGCCCCAGCATTTT
TRBJ1-5,once,TRBV5-1,-,CASSLGLTPNQPQHF,TGCGCCAGCAGCTTGGGACTGACTCCCAATCAGCCCCAGCATTTT